This T cell receptor beta chain was recorded in a study of blood T cells in healthy people across ages. With a J-beta primer mix and a sample-barcoded 5' primer, a second PCR ran about 7 to 11 cycles. TCRdb called the 5' RACE reads again in MiXCR, with one record for every CDR3 protein. The repertoire consists of 500,000 to 700,000 distinct CDR3 sequences, with about 28% occurring once and the leading ten covering about a sixth. Germline values: CDR1 SGHTA, CDR2 FQGNSA. The CDR3 extends over 19 amino acids. Donors ranged from roughly 6 to 90 years old and were healthy Caucasians in Russia. Donors each provided 7.5 to 10 milliliters of peripheral blood. For this clonotype: Its target is not known. Germline and junction disagree at one end, which may indicate a read error.

Study observations and caveats: Underestimates were what the diversity estimates from one million T cells were considered to be. Roughly linear declines in TCR beta diversity per million T cells occurred with age.

Sample: blood. The receptor was isolated from a woman of 80 years or more in good health. The rearrangement links TRBV7-2 to TRBJ2-1, with 7 positions matching TRBD2. The CDR3 coding sequence is TGCGCCAGCAGCTTAGCTTCTAGCGGACCTAGGCGTAGCTACAATGAGCAGTTCTTC. Protein product: CASSLASSGPRRSYNEQFF.